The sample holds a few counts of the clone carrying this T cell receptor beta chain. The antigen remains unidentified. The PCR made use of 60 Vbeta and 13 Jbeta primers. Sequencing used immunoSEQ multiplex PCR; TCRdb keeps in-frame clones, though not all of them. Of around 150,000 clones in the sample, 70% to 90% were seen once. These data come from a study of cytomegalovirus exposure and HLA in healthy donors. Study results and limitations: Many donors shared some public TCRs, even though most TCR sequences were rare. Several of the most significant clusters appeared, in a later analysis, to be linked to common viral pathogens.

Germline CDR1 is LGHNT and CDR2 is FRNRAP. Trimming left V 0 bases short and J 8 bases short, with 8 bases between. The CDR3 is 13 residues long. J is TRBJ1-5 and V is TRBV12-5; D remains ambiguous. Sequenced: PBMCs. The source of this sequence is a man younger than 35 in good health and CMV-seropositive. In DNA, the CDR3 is TGTGCTAGTGGTTTGGTACCGGGAGAGCCCCAGCATTTT. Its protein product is CASGLVPGEPQHF.